These 9 T cell receptor beta chains originate from one sample sequenced in a study of blood T cell repertoires in COVID-19. Clones were sequenced by immunoSEQ multiplex PCR, and TCRdb holds only the in-frame ones, with some missing. The sample carries tens of thousands of clones, around 72% recorded once. Source material: peripheral blood. The receptors here all came from a boy between 2 and 10 years old with active or convalescent COVID-19.

The V call is TRBV10-1, the J call TRBJ1-3; 7 nucleotides match TRBD1. The junction had 8 bases not matched to a gene; V was cut back by 3 bases and J by 0 bases. The CDR3 extends over 17 amino acids. The germline V gene has CDR1 WNHNN and CDR2 SYGVQD (reference sequence). CDR3 coding DNA: TGCGCCAGCAGTGACCACCGGGACAGACGCTCTGGAAACACCATATATTTT. This encodes CASSDHRDRRSGNTIYF.

This rearrangement joins TRBV5-1 to TRBJ1-2; no clear D. The CDR3 runs to 14 residues. Germline loops: CDR1 SGHRS, CDR2 YFSETQ. V was cut by 1 base and J by 0 bases, with 7 bases left in between. The CDR3, as DNA: TGCGCCAGCAGCTTGCGGGAGTCTAACTATGGCTACACCTTC. It codes for CASSLRESNYGYTF.

The chain couples TRBV7-2 to TRBJ1-2, with D maybe TRBD1 (6 bases). The CDR3 has 14 amino acids. CDR1 SGHTA and CDR2 FQGNSA come from the germline V gene. Trimming left V 1 base short and J 3 bases short, with 9 bases between. The CDR3 coding sequence is TGTGCCAGCAGCTTAGTACAGGGATACTATGGCTACACCTTC. Its protein product is CASSLVQGYYGYTF.

This sequence joins TRBV9 and TRBJ1-3; D unclear. Germline V gene data show CDR1 as SGDLS and CDR2 as YYNGEE. The CDR3 runs 15 residues. V lost 4 bases and J 0 bases, leaving 11 bases between the germline ends. CDR3 region: CASSPAGYSGNTIYF. CDR3 sequence (DNA): TGTGCCAGCAGCCCGGCCGGGTACTCTGGAAACACCATATATTTT.

This chain links TRBV5-1 with TRBJ2-7; TRBD2 aligns across 8 bases. J gave up 0 bases and V 3 bases, and 2 bases lay outside the gene matches. Germline CDR1 is SGHRS and CDR2 is YFSETQ. This CDR3 has 14 residues. This CDR3 reads CASSSGGGSYEQYF. The CDR3 region has the DNA TGCGCCAGCAGCTCGGGAGGGGGCTCCTACGAGCAGTACTTC.

The chain has TRBV28 and TRBJ1-4; maybe TRBD1 (5 bases). The CDR3 has 12 residues. Germline V gene lookup returns CDR1 MDHEN and CDR2 SYDVKM. The V end was cut by 9 bases, the J end by 8 bases, with 13 bases between. This CDR3 is CASGLGGEKLFF. For the CDR3, the DNA is TGTGCCAGTGGCTTGGGGGGGGAAAAACTGTTTTTT.

The J gene is TRBJ2-2, the V gene TRBV19, with 7 bases fitting TRBD1. V lost 5 bases to trimming and J lost 3 bases; unmatched junction nucleotides: 9. The CDR3 is 16 residues long. Looked up from germline, CDR1 is LNHDA and CDR2 is SQIVND (reference sequence). The CDR3 protein is CASSLWGQSYTGELFF. Written as DNA, the CDR3 is TGTGCCAGTAGTCTTTGGGGACAGTCCTACACCGGGGAGCTGTTTTTT. The full variable domain, its missing parts supplied by reference TRBV19 and TRBJ2-2, is DGGITQSPKYLFRKEGQNVTLSCEQNLNHDAMYWYRQDPGQGLRLIYYSQIVNDFQKGDIAEGYSVSREKKESFPLTVTSAQKNPTAFYLCASSLWGQSYTGELFFGEGSRLTVL.

The V and J genes are TRBV4-2 and TRBJ2-7; no clear D. Looked up from germline, CDR1 is LGHNA and CDR2 is YNFKEQ. The CDR3 sequence is 15 residues long. V was pared by 0 bases and J by 4 bases, with 13 bases between. CDR3 nucleotides: TGTGCCAGCAGCCAAGAGAATCAGGCGACGTACGAGCAGTACTTC. This codes for CASSQENQATYEQYF.

In this sample, this clone turned up a few times. The chain carries TRBV18 and TRBJ2-2; 13 nucleotides match TRBD2. The V gene's germline CDR1 is KGHSH and CDR2 LQKENI. This CDR3 has 16 residues. V shed 8 bases, J shed 5 bases, and the junction held 8 bases outside the gene matches. CDR3 DNA: TGTGCCAGCGCCAACGGACTAGCGGGGGTAACCGGGGAGCTGTTTTTT. Its translation is CASANGLAGVTGELFF. Full variable domain (outside the CDR3, taken from reference TRBV18 and TRBJ2-2): NAGVMQNPRHLVRRRGQEARLRCSPMKGHSHVYWYRQLPEEGLKFMVYLQKENIIDESGMPKERFSAEFPKEGPSILRIQQVVRGDSAAYFCASANGLAGVTGELFFGEGSRLTVL.